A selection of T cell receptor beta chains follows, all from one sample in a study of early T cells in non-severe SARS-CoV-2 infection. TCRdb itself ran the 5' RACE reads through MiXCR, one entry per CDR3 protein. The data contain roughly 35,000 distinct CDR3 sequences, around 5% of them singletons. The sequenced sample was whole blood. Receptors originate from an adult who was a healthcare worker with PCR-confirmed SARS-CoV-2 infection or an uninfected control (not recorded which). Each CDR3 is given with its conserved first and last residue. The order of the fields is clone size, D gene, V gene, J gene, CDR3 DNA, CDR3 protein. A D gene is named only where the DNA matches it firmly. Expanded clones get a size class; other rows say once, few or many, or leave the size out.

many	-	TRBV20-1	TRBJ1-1	TGCAGTGCTATGAGCAGGGGAGCTTTCTTT	CSAMSRGAFF
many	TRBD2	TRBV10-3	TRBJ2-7	TGTGCCATCAGTGACCTGACTAGCGGGAATGGTGAGCAGTACTTC	CAISDLTSGNGEQYF
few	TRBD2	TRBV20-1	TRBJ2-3	TGCAGTGCTAGTGGGAGGGGAGATACGCAGTATTTT	CSASGRGDTQYF
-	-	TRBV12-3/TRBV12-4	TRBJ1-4	TGTGCCAGCACCCGGGGGGTTCAAAAACTGTTTTTT	CASTRGVQKLFF
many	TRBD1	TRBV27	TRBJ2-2	TGTGCCAGCAGTCCCATACCAGGGGGCCTGAACACCGGGGAGCTGTTTTTT	CASSPIPGGLNTGELFF
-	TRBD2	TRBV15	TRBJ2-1	TGTGCCACCAGCCCAGCGGGAGGTGAGCAGTTCTTC	CATSPAGGEQFF
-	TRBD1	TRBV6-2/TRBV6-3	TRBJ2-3	TGTGCCAGCAGTTCTGACAGGGCAGGGGCAGATACGCAGTATTTT	CASSSDRAGADTQYF
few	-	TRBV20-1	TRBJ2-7	TGCAGTGCTAGGTATAGCGGAACCTACGAGCAGTACTTC	CSARYSGTYEQYF
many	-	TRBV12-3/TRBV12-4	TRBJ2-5	TGTGCCAGCAGTAGGACAGGGAGGGGCCAAGAGACCCAGTACTTC	CASSRTGRGQETQYF
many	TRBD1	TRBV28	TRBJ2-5	TGTGCCAGCAGGTTGACAGGGGATGAGACCCAGTACTTC	CASRLTGDETQYF
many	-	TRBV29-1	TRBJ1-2	TGCAGCCTCCTAGGTTATGGCTACACCTTC	CSLLGYGYTF
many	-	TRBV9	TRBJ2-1	TGTGCCAGCAGCGTAGAGGGACTCCCGAGCTCCTACAATGAGCAGTTCTTC	CASSVEGLPSSYNEQFF
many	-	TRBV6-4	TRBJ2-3	TGTGCCAGCAGTCCCAGGGGTATCGAAGATACGCAGTATTTT	CASSPRGIEDTQYF
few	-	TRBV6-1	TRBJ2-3	TGTGCCAGCACCACACCCTACGGGCGGGGTTCACCAGATACGCAGTATTTT	CASTTPYGRGSPDTQYF
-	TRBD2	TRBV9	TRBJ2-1	TGTGCCAGCAGCGCACAAAGACTAGCGGGACAATACAATGAGCAGTTCTTC	CASSAQRLAGQYNEQFF
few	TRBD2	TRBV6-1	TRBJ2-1	TGTGCCAGCAGCGCGGGACTAGCGGGAGAGCAGTTCTTC	CASSAGLAGEQFF
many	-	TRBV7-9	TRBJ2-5	TGTGCCAGCAGCTTAGGACAAGTTGGGACCCAGTACTTC	CASSLGQVGTQYF
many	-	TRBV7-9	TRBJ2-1	TGTGCCAGCAGCTTAGGAGGCTCCTACAATGAGCAGTTCTTC	CASSLGGSYNEQFF
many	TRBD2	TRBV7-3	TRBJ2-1	TGTGCCAGCAGCGCCGGGACTAGCGGGACGGGCAATGAGCAGTTCTTC	CASSAGTSGTGNEQFF
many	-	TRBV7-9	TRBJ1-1	TGTGCCAGCAGCTCTAACGGATTTGGGAACACTGAAGCTTTCTTT	CASSSNGFGNTEAFF
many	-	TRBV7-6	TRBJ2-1	TGTGCCAGCAGCTTAGTCCCCCTACAGGGACGGACCTACAATGAGCAGTTCTTC	CASSLVPLQGRTYNEQFF
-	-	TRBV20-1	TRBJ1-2	TGCAGTGCTAGAGATGACGGGGAACCTAACTATGGCTACACCTTC	CSARDDGEPNYGYTF
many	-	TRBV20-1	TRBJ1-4	TGCAGTGCTGCGACAGCCCTTAATGAAAAACTGTTTTTT	CSAATALNEKLFF
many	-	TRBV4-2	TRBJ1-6	TGTGCCAGCAGCCAAGTAGGCAGAGGGAATTCACCCCTCCACTTT	CASSQVGRGNSPLHF
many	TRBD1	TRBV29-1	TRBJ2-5	TGCAGCGTAGGAAGGGACAGACAAGAGACCCAGTACTTC	CSVGRDRQETQYF
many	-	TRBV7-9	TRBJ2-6	TGTGCCAGCACCCCCAGAGTCTCTGGGGCCAACGTCCTGACTTTC	CASTPRVSGANVLTF
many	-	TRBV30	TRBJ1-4	TGTGCCTCTAACAGGGAGGGTGAAAAACTGTTTTTT	CASNREGEKLFF
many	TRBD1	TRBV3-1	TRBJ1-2	TGTGCCAGCAGCCAAATGGACAGGGGGCAAGCTGGCTACACCTTC	CASSQMDRGQAGYTF
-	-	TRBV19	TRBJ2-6	TGTGCCAGTAGTATAGGTACCAGTTCTAACCCCAGTTTGAGGGCCAACGTCCTGACTTTC	CASSIGTSSNPSLRANVLTF
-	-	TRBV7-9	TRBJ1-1	TGTGCCAGCAGCCAAGGACGGGGCGACACTGAAGCTTTCTTT	CASSQGRGDTEAFF
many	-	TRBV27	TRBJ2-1	TGTGCCAGCAGTGAGAGTTGGGCCCACAATGAGCAGTTCTTC	CASSESWAHNEQFF
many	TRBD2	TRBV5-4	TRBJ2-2	TGTGCCAGCAGCGTCGGGGGGAGCACCGGGGAGCTGTTTTTT	CASSVGGSTGELFF
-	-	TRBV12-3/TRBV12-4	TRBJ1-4	TGTGCCAGCAGTTTAGCAACTAATGAAAAACTGTTTTTT	CASSLATNEKLFF
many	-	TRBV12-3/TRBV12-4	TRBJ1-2	TGTGCCAGCAGCCAGACCGGGACTGGCTACACCTTC	CASSQTGTGYTF
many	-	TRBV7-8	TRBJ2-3	TGTGCCAGCGGGGGAGTAAACACAGATACGCAGTATTTT	CASGGVNTDTQYF
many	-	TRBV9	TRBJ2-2	TGTGCCAGCAGCCCTCAGGGGAGCACCACCGGGGAGCTGTTTTTT	CASSPQGSTTGELFF
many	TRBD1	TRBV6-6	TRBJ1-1	TGTGCCAGCAGTCCTCAGGGGGCCAACACTGAAGCTTTCTTT	CASSPQGANTEAFF
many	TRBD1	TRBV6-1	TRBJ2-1	TGTGCCATCCCACTGGGGGCCGGGACAGCTTACAATGAGCAGTTCTTC	CAIPLGAGTAYNEQFF
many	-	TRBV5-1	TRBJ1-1	TGCGCCAGCAGCTCCGGGACTAAGAACACTGAAGCTTTCTTT	CASSSGTKNTEAFF
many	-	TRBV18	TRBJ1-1	TGTGCCAGCTCACTACCGGTGGGCCTCCCAGGGCTGAACACTGAAGCTTTCTTT	CASSLPVGLPGLNTEAFF
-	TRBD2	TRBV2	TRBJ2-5	TGTGCCAGCAGGGGACTAGCGGGGGAAGAGACCCAGTACTTC	CASRGLAGEETQYF
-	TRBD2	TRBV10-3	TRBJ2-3	TGTGCCATCGCAGCCCCCATTGCGGCGGGGGGCCTAGATACGCAGTATTTT	CAIAAPIAAGGLDTQYF
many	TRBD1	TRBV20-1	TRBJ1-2	TGCAGTGCCTTCTTTGGACAGGGGAATGGCTACACCTTC	CSAFFGQGNGYTF
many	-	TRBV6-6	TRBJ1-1	TGTGCCAGCAGCTCTCAAAGGAGGAGGCGCACTGAAGCTTTCTTT	CASSSQRRRRTEAFF
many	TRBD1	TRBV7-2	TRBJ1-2	TGTGCCAGCAGCCCTGGGACAGGGAGAAATGGCTACACCTTC	CASSPGTGRNGYTF
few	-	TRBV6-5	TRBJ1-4	TGTGCCAGCAGTTACTCGAAACCAGCCTCAGAACACTCCCGGGACGAAAAACTGTTTTTT	CASSYSKPASEHSRDEKLFF
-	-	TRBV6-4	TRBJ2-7	TGTGCCAGCAGTGTAAACAGGGACGGCAATGAGCAGTACTTC	CASSVNRDGNEQYF
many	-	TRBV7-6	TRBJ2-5	TGTGCCAGCAGCACCGGAGGTAGCCCGGAGACCCAGTACTTC	CASSTGGSPETQYF
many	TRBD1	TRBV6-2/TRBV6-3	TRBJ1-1	TGTGCCAGCAGTTTCGGACAGGGGAACACTGAAGCTTTCTTT	CASSFGQGNTEAFF
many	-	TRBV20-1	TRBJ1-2	TGCAGTGCTAGAGGGCGGCTAGATCCTAACTATGGCTACACCTTC	CSARGRLDPNYGYTF
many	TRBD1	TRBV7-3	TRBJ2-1	TGTGCCAGCAGCTTAACGGCAGGGGGCAATGAGCAGTTCTTC	CASSLTAGGNEQFF
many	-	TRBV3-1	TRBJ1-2	TGTGCCAGCAGCCCGACAGGACCCTATGGCTACACCTTC	CASSPTGPYGYTF
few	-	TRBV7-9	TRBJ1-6	TGTGCCAGCAGCTTAGGGGACGAACCTTCACCCCTCCACTTT	CASSLGDEPSPLHF
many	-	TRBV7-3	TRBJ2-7	TGTGCCAGCAGCTTAGGGACAATCTACGAGCAGTACTTC	CASSLGTIYEQYF
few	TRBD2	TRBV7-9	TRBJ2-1	TGTGCCAGCAGCTTAGCGGGACTAGCGGGGGTCAAGAGCTCCTACAATGAGCAGTTCTTC	CASSLAGLAGVKSSYNEQFF
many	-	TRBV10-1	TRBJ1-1	TGCGCCAGCAGTGATGAGAAGAACACTGAAGCTTTCTTT	CASSDEKNTEAFF
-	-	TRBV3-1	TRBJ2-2	TGTGCCAGCAGCCAGGGCCGGGGAGTTGATTCCGGGGAGCTGTTTTTT	CASSQGRGVDSGELFF
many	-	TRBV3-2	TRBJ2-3	TGTGCCAGCAGCCAAGCTCCCGGGACAGGGAGTAGAACCAGCACAGATACGCAGTATTTT	CASSQAPGTGSRTSTDTQYF